A single sample gave rise to the 16 T cell receptor beta chains below, sequenced in a study of blood T cell repertoires in COVID-19. Produced via immunoSEQ multiplex PCR; TCRdb's table is partial and in-frame only. The repertoire includes tens of thousands of clones, roughly 84% of them detected once, and 12% sits in the top ten. Sequenced material: peripheral blood. Receptors were obtained from a human donor in a cohort sampled during active COVID-19.

The chain links TRBV7-9 to TRBJ1-1; D is unresolved. CDR3 size: 16 residues. Germline values: CDR1 SEHNR, CDR2 FQNEAQ (reference sequence). V was pared by 5 bases and J by 0 bases, with 16 bases between. DNA of the CDR3: TGTGCCAGCAGCCCGCGGAGTGTCAGATTGAACACTGAAGCTTTCTTT. Amino acid sequence: CASSPRSVRLNTEAFF.

This clone was seen a single time. The rearrangement uses TRBV25-1 and TRBJ2-4, with D tentatively TRBD1 (7 bases). The ends were cut back, 1 base at V and 1 base at J, with 11 bases in the middle. Germline lookup yields CDR1 MGHDK and CDR2 SYGVNS. The CDR3 consists of 16 residues. The CDR3 sequence: CASSEWSGGAKNIQYF. The CDR3 region has the DNA TGTGCCAGCAGTGAATGGTCAGGGGGGGCCAAAAACATTCAGTACTTC.

The CDR3 spells CASSQGPAGDYNEQFF. CDR3 coding DNA: TGTGCCAGCAGCCAAGGTCCAGCGGGGGATTACAATGAGCAGTTCTTC. The gene calls are TRBV3-1 (or the pseudogene TRBV3-2) and TRBJ2-1; 8 positions match TRBD2. The CDR3 runs to 16 residues. The germline CDR1 and CDR2 sequences are LGHDT and YNNKEL (reference sequence). The junction had 6 bases not matched to a gene; V was cut back by 1 base and J by 4 bases.

This chain connects TRBV5-1 to TRBJ2-3; possible D gene TRBD2, 6 bases. The CDR3 runs 14 residues. Germline CDR1 and CDR2: SGHRS and YFSETQ. The V and J ends lost 2 bases and 4 bases respectively, with 11 bases between them. The CDR3 region has the DNA TGCGCCAGCAGCTTCAGGACGGGAGCAGATACGCAGTATTTT. Protein product: CASSFRTGADTQYF.

The genes are TRBV28 and TRBJ1-2; D gene uncertain. The V and J ends lost 6 bases and 5 bases respectively, with 19 bases between them. Germline lookup yields CDR1 MDHEN and CDR2 SYDVKM. The CDR3 length is 15 residues. CDR3 DNA: TGTGCCAGCAGCCCTATCGGGGTTCTCAGATATGGCTACACCTTC. Its translation: CASSPIGVLRYGYTF.

The chain is built from TRBV7-2 and TRBJ2-7, with D perhaps TRBD1 (5 bases). CDR3 length: 15 residues. The ends were cut back, 3 bases at V and 2 bases at J, with 14 bases in the middle. The germline gives CDR1 SGHTA, CDR2 FQGNSA. The CDR3 region is CASSFEGAVAYEQYF. Here the CDR3 DNA reads TGTGCCAGCAGCTTCGAAGGGGCCGTTGCCTACGAGCAGTACTTC.

The chain is built from TRBV6-2 or TRBV6-3 and TRBJ2-1; TRBD2 matches at 10 bases. The V and J ends lost 6 bases and 2 bases, in that order; junction bases with no gene match: 4. Germline assignment: CDR1 MNHEY and CDR2 SVGEGT. The CDR3 contains 15 residues. The CDR3 DNA is TGTGCCAGCAGCCAAAGCGGGGGGGCCTACAATGAGCAGTTCTTC. Amino acids: CASSQSGGAYNEQFF.

This sequence joins TRBV3-1 (or the pseudogene TRBV3-2) and TRBJ2-1; D perhaps matches TRBD2 (5 bases). The V end was cut by 0 bases, the J end by 5 bases, with 20 bases between. The V gene's germline CDR1 is LGHDT and CDR2 YNNKEL (reference sequence). The CDR3 extends over 18 amino acids. The CDR3: CASSQDWTWRAQDNEQFF. CDR3 DNA: TGTGCCAGCAGCCAAGATTGGACTTGGCGTGCGCAAGACAATGAGCAGTTCTTC.

The V and J genes are TRBV9 and TRBJ1-1; TRBD1 agrees at 9 bases. Per the germline V gene, CDR1 is SGDLS and CDR2 is YYNGEE. The V segment lost 6 bases and the J segment 2 bases; nucleotides outside the gene matches: 11. This CDR3 has 16 amino acids. CDR3 region: CASKPGQGWGNTEAFF. CDR3 bases: TGTGCCAGCAAACCGGGACAGGGCTGGGGAAACACTGAAGCTTTCTTT.

The genes are TRBV15 and TRBJ2-7; no reliable D call. Per the germline V gene, CDR1 is LNHNV and CDR2 is YYDKDF (reference sequence). V was pared by 7 bases and J by 2 bases, with 12 bases between. The CDR3 totals 13 residues. The CDR3 coding sequence is TGTGCCACCACCCCAGATTACACCTACGAGCAGTACTTC. This gives the protein CATTPDYTYEQYF. The whole variable domain, filled in from reference TRBV15 and TRBJ2-7, reads DAMVIQNPRYQVTQFGKPVTLSCSQTLNHNVMYWYQQKSSQAPKLLFHYYDKDFNNEADTPDNFQSRRPNTSFCFLDIRSPGLGDTAMYLCATTPDYTYEQYFGPGTRLTVT.

In this sample, this clone turned up once. V is TRBV19 and J is TRBJ1-5; 10 nucleotides agree with TRBD1. Germline values: CDR1 LNHDA, CDR2 SQIVND (reference sequence). The CDR3 consists of 16 residues. Germline trimming cut 7 bases from V and 3 bases from J; bases unmatched to any gene: 9. The DNA for the CDR3 is TGTGCCAGTACCCCGTGGGACAGGGGTGTCAATCAGCCCCAGCATTTT. This codes for CASTPWDRGVNQPQHF.

The V gene is TRBV27, the J gene TRBJ2-3, with TRBD2 matching 8 bases. This CDR3 is 17 amino acids long. Germline V gene data show CDR1 as MNHEY and CDR2 as SMNVEV (reference sequence). J lost 1 base, V lost 2 bases, and 8 bases had no gene match. CDR3 loop: CASSLRGRRGGTDTQYF. The CDR3 DNA is TGTGCCAGCAGTTTAAGGGGTCGGCGGGGGGGCACAGATACGCAGTATTTT.

The rearrangement links TRBV5-7 to TRBJ1-1; TRBD1 matches 8 bases. TRBV5-7 is sorted into the ORF group, with uncertain function. With 2 bases clipped from V and 4 bases from J, the junction kept 16 bases outside the gene matches. There are 18 residues in the CDR3. Here the CDR3 reads CASSLSETGAKGGTEAFF. CDR3 nucleotides: TGTGCCAGCAGCTTATCGGAGACAGGGGCGAAAGGGGGCACTGAAGCTTTCTTT.

This clone was observed a few times. The chain carries TRBV5-1 and TRBJ1-4; TRBD1 might be the D (5 bases). V was trimmed by 0 bases and J by 0 bases, leaving 15 bases between them. The CDR3 runs 18 residues. CDR1 and CDR2 (germline): SGHRS, YFSETQ. This CDR3 is CASSLVVDSRSTNEKLFF. In nucleotides, the CDR3 is TGCGCCAGCAGCTTGGTTGTCGACAGCCGGTCAACTAATGAAAAACTGTTTTTT.

This rearrangement joins TRBV27 to TRBJ1-2; D not resolved. The CDR3 consists of 13 residues. Germline V CDR1 and CDR2: MNHEY, SMNVEV (reference sequence). V lost 2 bases and J 2 bases, leaving 6 bases between the germline ends. The CDR3 is CASSLDGNYGYTF. CDR3 bases: TGTGCCAGCAGTTTAGACGGGAACTATGGCTACACCTTC.

This sequence joins TRBV28 and TRBJ1-1; tentatively, D is TRBD1 (5 bases). The CDR3 has 15 residues. The germline gives CDR1 MDHEN, CDR2 SYDVKM. Deletions cut 7 bases from V and 4 bases from J, with 19 bases between. CDR3 DNA: TGTGCCAGCACCCCTGTTCCGGGGGGAGTCACTGAAGCTTTCTTT. The encoded protein is CASTPVPGGVTEAFF.